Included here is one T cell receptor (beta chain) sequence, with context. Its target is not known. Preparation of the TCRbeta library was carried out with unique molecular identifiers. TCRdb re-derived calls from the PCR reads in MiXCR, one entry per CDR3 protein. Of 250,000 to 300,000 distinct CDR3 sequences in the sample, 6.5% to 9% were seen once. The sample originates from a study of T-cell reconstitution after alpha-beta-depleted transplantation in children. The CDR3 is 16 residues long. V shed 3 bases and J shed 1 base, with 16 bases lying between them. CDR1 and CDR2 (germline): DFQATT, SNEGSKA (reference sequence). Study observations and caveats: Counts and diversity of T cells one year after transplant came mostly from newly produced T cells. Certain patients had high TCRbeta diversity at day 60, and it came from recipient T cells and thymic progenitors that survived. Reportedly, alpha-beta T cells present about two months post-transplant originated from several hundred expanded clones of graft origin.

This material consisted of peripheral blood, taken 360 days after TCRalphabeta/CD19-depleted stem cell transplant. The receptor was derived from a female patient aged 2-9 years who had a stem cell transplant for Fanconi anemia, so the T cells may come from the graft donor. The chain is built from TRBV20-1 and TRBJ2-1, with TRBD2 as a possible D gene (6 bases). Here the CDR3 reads CSASDLRGSSYNEQFF. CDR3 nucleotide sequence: TGCAGTGCTAGTGACCTACGGGGGTCGTCCTACAATGAGCAGTTCTTC.